The subject of this entry is one T cell receptor (beta chain). The antigen remains unidentified. The CDR3 runs 12 residues. V gave up 6 bases and J gave up 5 bases; unmatched junction bases: 3. Germline V gene data show CDR1 as SQVTM and CDR2 as ANQGSEA. PCR involved 60 Vbeta and 13 Jbeta primers. The assay was immunoSEQ multiplex PCR, and TCRdb's table has in-frame clones only and misses some. This table has over 100,000 clones, 79% appearing once. The sample is drawn from a study of cytomegalovirus exposure and HLA in healthy donors. Looking at the study overall: Tens of millions of unique TCRs from HLA-typed donors made up an early data release. General study results and limits: Later analysis indicated greater clonal expansion among HLA-associated TCR beta chains than among equally common other chains. Certain indistinguishable V segments, among them TRBV6-2 and TRBV6-3, were excluded. Later work found that TCR association rates differed between HLA loci; DRB1 had the most and HLA-C the fewest.

The receptor was isolated from a male donor in good health and CMV-seronegative. The sample taken for sequencing was PBMCs. V and J are TRBV29-1 and TRBJ2-5; 10 bases align to TRBD2. In nucleotides, the CDR3 is TGCAGCGTCGGGACTAGCGATGAGACCCAGTACTTC. The encoded protein is CSVGTSDETQYF.